This T cell receptor (beta chain) was sequenced for a study of blood T cell repertoires in COVID-19. Some clones are missing from TCRdb's copy, which holds only in-frame ones; the method was immunoSEQ multiplex PCR. The data show some 200,000 clones, around 94% seen once. The CDR3 is made up of 17 amino acids. Germline CDR1 is SGHRS and CDR2 is YFSETQ. After removal of 3 bases from V and 2 bases from J, the junction contained 9 bases not matched to a gene. Specimen: peripheral blood. The origin of this receptor is a man aged 25-40 years with COVID-19, enrolled during active disease. The rearrangement uses TRBV5-1 and TRBJ2-3, with 10 bases aligning to TRBD2. The CDR3 DNA is TGCGCCAGCAGCTCTTCCCCTAGCGGGGGAGCCACAGATACGCAGTATTTT. As protein: CASSSSPSGGATDTQYF.